The 18 T cell receptor beta chains presented below share a single source sample, sequenced in a study of blood T cell repertoires in COVID-19. Using immunoSEQ multiplex PCR, the repertoire was profiled, and TCRdb retains in-frame clones only, with some absent. Of hundreds of thousands of clones detected, around 90% appear once; the ten largest clones hold 6% to 9%. Sequencing was performed on peripheral blood. These receptor sequences come from a man between 60 and 70 years old who had recovered from COVID-19.

V and J are TRBV5-1 and TRBJ2-1; the match to TRBD1 covers 10 bases. Germline CDR1 SGHRS, CDR2 YFSETQ. J gave up 4 bases and V 4 bases, and 11 bases lay outside the gene matches. This CDR3 region has 17 residues. This chain's CDR3 is CASSPGQGKVSYNEQFF. The CDR3 bases are TGCGCCAGCAGCCCGGGACAGGGGAAGGTATCTTACAATGAGCAGTTCTTC. The full variable domain, its missing parts supplied by reference TRBV5-1 and TRBJ2-1, is KAGVTQTPRYLIKTRGQQVTLSCSPISGHRSVSWYQQTPGQGLQFLFEYFSETQRNKGNFPGRFSGRQFSNSRSEMNVSTLELGDSALYLCASSPGQGKVSYNEQFFGPGTRLTVL.

This clone has more than one count but fewer than ten. The chain joins TRBV5-6 to TRBJ1-6, with 8 bases fitting TRBD1. Germline V gene data show CDR1 as SGHDT and CDR2 as YYEEEE. The V gene end was trimmed by 4 bases and the J gene end by 9 bases; junction bases not matched to a gene: 9. This CDR3 is 15 amino acids long. The CDR3 DNA follows: TGTGCCAGCAGCCTCGGACAGGGTCGGAGTTCACCCCTCCACTTT. As protein: CASSLGQGRSSPLHF.

This clone was counted once. The rearrangement links TRBV5-4 to TRBJ2-1; perhaps TRBD2 as D (6 bases). Germline V gives CDR1 SGHNT, CDR2 YYREEE (reference sequence). The CDR3 extends over 15 amino acids. Trimming removed 0 bases at V and 6 bases at J, with 13 bases between. CDR3 DNA sequence: TGTGCCAGCAGCTTGGGGCGGGGAACCCCCAATGAGCAGTTCTTC. It translates to CASSLGRGTPNEQFF. The whole variable domain, filled in from reference TRBV5-4 and TRBJ2-1, reads ETGVTQSPTHLIKTRGQQVTLRCSSQSGHNTVSWYQQALGQGPQFIFQYYREEENGRGNFPPRFSGLQFPNYSSELNVNALELDDSALYLCASSLGRGTPNEQFFGPGTRLTVL.

As for this clone: Other nucleotide sequences from this sample produce the same CDR3. This chain connects TRBV11-2 to TRBJ2-5; D is uncertain. The germline V gene has CDR1 SGHAT and CDR2 FQNNGV. The CDR3 covers 11 residues. V was cut by 2 bases and J by 5 bases, with 3 bases left in between. The chain's CDR3 is CASSLRETQYF. The CDR3 nucleotides read TGTGCCAGCAGCTTACGGGAGACCCAGTACTTC. The full variable domain, completed using reference TRBV11-2 and TRBJ2-5, is EAGVAQSPRYKIIEKRQSVAFWCNPISGHATLYWYQQILGQGPKLLIQFQNNGVVDDSQLPKDRFSAERLKGVDSTLKIQPAKLEDSAVYLCASSLRETQYFGPGTRLLVL.

This clone came up once. CDR3 sequence (DNA): TGTGCCAGCAGTGAAGCGCAAACAGGGGGCTATGGCTACACCTTC. Protein sequence: CASSEAQTGGYGYTF. The chain combines TRBV6-1 with TRBJ1-2; 8 nucleotides match TRBD1. The CDR3 is 15 amino acids. V trimming: 0 bases; J trimming: 4 bases; junction bases outside the gene matches: 4. CDR1 MNHNS and CDR2 SASEGT come from the germline V gene.

This chain joins TRBV10-2 and TRBJ2-1; D might be TRBD1 (5 bases). CDR3 length: 15 amino acids. CDR1 and CDR2 (germline): WSHSY, SAAADI. The V end was cut by 3 bases, the J end by 7 bases, with 16 bases between. CDR3 sequence: CASSDLLTRGNEQFF. The CDR3 nucleotides are TGCGCCAGCAGTGATCTCCTGACAAGGGGAAATGAGCAGTTCTTC.

This chain uses TRBV5-1 with TRBJ1-2, with 12 bases identical to TRBD1. Germline CDR1 and CDR2: SGHRS and YFSETQ. Trimming removed 0 bases from V and 5 bases from J; junction bases left unmatched: 5. The CDR3 has 16 residues. In nucleotides, the CDR3 is TGCGCCAGCAGCTTGGCCGGGACAGGGGGCGGTTATGGCTACACCTTC. Translated: CASSLAGTGGGYGYTF.

CDR3: CASSTRTGLNGELFF. As DNA, the CDR3 is TGTGCCAGCAGCACCCGGACAGGGTTAAACGGGGAGCTGTTTTTT. This sequence joins TRBV9 and TRBJ2-2; 8 nucleotides line up with TRBD1. Germline CDR1 is SGDLS and CDR2 is YYNGEE. V trimming: 4 bases; J trimming: 7 bases; junction bases outside the gene matches: 9. The CDR3 is 15 amino acids.

About this clone itself: This sample also contains other DNA sequences that code for the same CDR3. The rearrangement joins TRBV19 to TRBJ1-1; 7 bases match TRBD1. The germline V gene has CDR1 LNHDA and CDR2 SQIVND (reference sequence). The V gene end was trimmed by 5 bases and the J gene end by 1 base; junction bases not matched to a gene: 4. The CDR3 extends over 14 amino acids. The CDR3 here is CASSSDRANTEAFF. The CDR3 DNA sequence: TGTGCCAGTAGTTCCGACAGGGCGAACACTGAAGCTTTCTTT.

As for this clone: One end of the junction varies from germline; a read error may be responsible. V and J are TRBV6-5 and TRBJ2-1, with 10 bases fitting TRBD2. CDR1 and CDR2 from the germline V gene are MNHEY and SVGAGI. This CDR3 has 13 amino acids. The CDR3 coding sequence is TGTGCCAGCAGTTACCCCGGGACTAGCGATAGGGTCTTC. Translated, it gives CASSYPGTSDRVF.

The chain combines TRBV7-9 with TRBJ1-1, with D unclear. The V and J ends lost 3 bases and 1 base respectively, with 9 bases between them. This CDR3 region has 14 residues. Germline-derived CDR1 and CDR2 are SEHNR and FQNEAQ (reference sequence). CDR3 sequence (DNA): TGTGCCAGCAGCTTGAGAGCGGCGAACACTGAAGCTTTCTTT. Its protein is CASSLRAANTEAFF.

This chain connects TRBV7-2 to TRBJ2-2; D may be TRBD2 (5 bases). V was shortened by 1 base and J by 2 bases, with 11 bases between the two germline ends. The V gene's germline CDR1 is SGHTA and CDR2 FQGNSA. This CDR3 contains 16 residues. The CDR3 bases are TGTGCCAGCAGCTTAGGTCGGCTAGCAAACACCGGGGAGCTGTTTTTT. Translation gives CASSLGRLANTGELFF.

Remarks on this clone: It is unclear where the CDR3 begins or ends on the DNA, so no DNA is shown, and the CDR3 is as TCRdb lists it. V and J are TRBV21-1 and TRBJ1-3. TRBV21-1 is termed a pseudogene. The CDR3 length is 17 residues, termini included. The CDR3 is CASSRSVGKGSGNTIYF.

This chain joins TRBV3-1 (or the pseudogene TRBV3-2) and TRBJ2-5; TRBD2 matches 9 bases. The V and J ends lost 4 bases and 2 bases, in that order; junction bases with no gene match: 8. The CDR3 is made up of 16 amino acids. Germline V gives CDR1 LGHDT, CDR2 YNNKEL (reference sequence). In DNA form, the CDR3 reads TGTGCCAGCAGCCTTAGCGGGGGACAGATGCAAGAGACCCAGTACTTC. Translating it yields CASSLSGGQMQETQYF.

This clone was seen once. The rearrangement links TRBV6-6 to TRBJ1-5; D not resolved. Germline loops: CDR1 MNHNY, CDR2 SVGAGI (reference sequence). This CDR3 spans 16 amino acids. V lost 2 bases and J 0 bases, leaving 11 bases between the germline ends. DNA for the CDR3: TGTGCCAGCAGTTACCTGGACTCTTATAGCAATCAGCCCCAGCATTTT. It codes for CASSYLDSYSNQPQHF.

This chain links TRBV2 with TRBJ2-2, with a tentative D call TRBD2 (6 bases). V was pared by 4 bases and J by 6 bases, with 12 bases between. Germline CDR1 SNHLY, CDR2 FYNNEI. The CDR3 spans 14 residues. CDR3 sequence (DNA): TGTGCCAGCAGTGTTCAGGGAGGATCCGGGGAGCTGTTTTTT. Amino acid sequence: CASSVQGGSGELFF.

The V call is TRBV5-1, the J call TRBJ2-2; TRBD1 might be the D (5 bases). The V end was cut by 0 bases, the J end by 2 bases, with 8 bases between. The CDR3 sequence is 15 residues long. The germline V gene encodes CDR1 SGHRS and CDR2 YFSETQ. The CDR3 DNA sequence: TGCGCCAGCAGCTTGGAGGGGCCAAACACCGGGGAGCTGTTTTTT. As protein: CASSLEGPNTGELFF. Drawing the rest from reference TRBV5-1 and TRBJ2-2, the complete variable domain is KAGVTQTPRYLIKTRGQQVTLSCSPISGHRSVSWYQQTPGQGLQFLFEYFSETQRNKGNFPGRFSGRQFSNSRSEMNVSTLELGDSALYLCASSLEGPNTGELFFGEGSRLTVL.

A note on this clone: A junction boundary mismatches the germline segment, possibly from a read error. The chain is built from TRBV2 and TRBJ2-1, with 7 bases aligning to TRBD2. This CDR3 is 10 amino acids long. Germline V gene data show CDR1 as SNHLY and CDR2 as FYNNEI. DNA of the CDR3: TGTGCCAGCAGTGGTAGACTAGCACTCTTC. Amino acid sequence: CASSGRLALF.